Sequencing of this T cell receptor (beta chain) was carried out in a study of blood T cell repertoires in COVID-19. Whole-study context: Both acute and convalescent COVID-19 samples were obtained from the United States, Italy and Spain.

Trimming cost V 1 base and J 0 bases, with 12 bases left between them. Germline CDR1 and CDR2: LNHDA and SQIVND (reference sequence). This CDR3 region has 16 residues. Original handling: Researchers report that nucleated cell counts were estimated from reference gene primer amplification. Method: immunoSEQ multiplex PCR; TCRdb's copy keeps in-frame clones and lacks some. From that table come the V and J calls and clone size; the DNA was used to work out D and trimming. The sample lists over 200,000 clones, around 78% occurring once. This clone was counted once. The chain employs TRBV19 and TRBJ1-1; D remains unclear. The clonotype was recovered from a woman in her 70s with active or convalescent COVID-19. The sequencing input was peripheral blood. DNA for the CDR3: TGTGCCAGTAGTATAGGTGGAGGCAGGCTGAACACTGAAGCTTTCTTT. It specifies CASSIGGGRLNTEAFF. Full variable domain (outside the CDR3, taken from reference TRBV19 and TRBJ1-1): DGGITQSPKYLFRKEGQNVTLSCEQNLNHDAMYWYRQDPGQGLRLIYYSQIVNDFQKGDIAEGYSVSREKKESFPLTVTSAQKNPTAFYLCASSIGGGRLNTEAFFGQGTRLTVV.